This T cell receptor beta chain derives from a study of T cell responses to AZD1222 COVID-19 vaccine. Study-wide points: Vaccination with two AZD1222 doses was followed by a rise in Spike-specific TCR breadth and depth.

With respect to this clone: What it binds is unknown.

Libraries were prepared by immunoSEQ multiplex PCR; TCRdb keeps only in-frame clonotypes and omits some of them. The sample has over 65,000 clones, approximately 87% seen once. V lost 7 bases, J lost 2 bases, and 18 bases lay in between. Germline V gene sequence: CDR1 LNHDA, CDR2 SQIVND (reference sequence). This CDR3 contains 16 residues. The chain combines TRBV19 with TRBJ1-5, with D possibly being TRBD1 (6 bases). The source material was peripheral blood, sampled on day 0 of AZD1222 vaccination. This clonotype was sampled from an adult in good health. The CDR3, as DNA: TGTGCCAGTATTAGTTCTGGGGGGCATGGCAATCAGCCCCAGCATTTT. This codes for CASISSGGHGNQPQHF.